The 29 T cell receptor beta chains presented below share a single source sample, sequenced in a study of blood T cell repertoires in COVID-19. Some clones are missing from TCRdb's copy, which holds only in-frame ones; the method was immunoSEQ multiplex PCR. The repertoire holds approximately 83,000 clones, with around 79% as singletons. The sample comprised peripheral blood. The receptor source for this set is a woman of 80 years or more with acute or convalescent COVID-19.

This chain's CDR3 is CASSDARQGSGYTF. In nucleotides, the CDR3 is TGTGCCAGCAGCGATGCCCGACAGGGAAGCGGCTACACCTTC. V is TRBV6-2 or TRBV6-3 and J is TRBJ1-2; TRBD1 aligns across 7 bases. CDR1 is MNHEY, CDR2 SVGEGT, per germline. The CDR3 has 14 amino acids. V lost 6 bases and J lost 8; bases outside the gene matches: 12.

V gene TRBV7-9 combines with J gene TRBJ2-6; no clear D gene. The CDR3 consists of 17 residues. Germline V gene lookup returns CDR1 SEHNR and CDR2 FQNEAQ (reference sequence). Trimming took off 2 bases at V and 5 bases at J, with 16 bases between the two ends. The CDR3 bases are TGTGCCAGCAGCTTAAATCTCCGCGTCATAAGGGCCAACGTCCTGACTTTC. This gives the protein CASSLNLRVIRANVLTF.

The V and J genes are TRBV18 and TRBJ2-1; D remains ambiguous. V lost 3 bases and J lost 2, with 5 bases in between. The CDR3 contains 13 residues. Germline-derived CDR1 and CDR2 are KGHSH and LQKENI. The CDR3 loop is CASSPYTYNEQFF. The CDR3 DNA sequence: TGTGCCAGCTCACCTTATACCTACAATGAGCAGTTCTTC.

The CDR3 region has the DNA TGTGCCAGCAAGAGCGGGGGGGCCACCGGGGAGCTGTTTTTT. Amino acid sequence: CASKSGGATGELFF. J is TRBJ2-2 and V is TRBV6-6; 10 nucleotides match TRBD2. Germline V gene lookup returns CDR1 MNHNY and CDR2 SVGAGI (reference sequence). The CDR3 sequence is 14 residues long. J was trimmed by 4 bases and V by 7 bases; bases with no gene match: 3.

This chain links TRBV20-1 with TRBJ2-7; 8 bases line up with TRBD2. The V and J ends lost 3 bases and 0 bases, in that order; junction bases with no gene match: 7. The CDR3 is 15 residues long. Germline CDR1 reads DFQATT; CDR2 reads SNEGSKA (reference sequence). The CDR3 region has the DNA TGCAGTGCTAGTCATAGCGGGACCAGCTCCTACGAGCAGTACTTC. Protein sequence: CSASHSGTSSYEQYF.

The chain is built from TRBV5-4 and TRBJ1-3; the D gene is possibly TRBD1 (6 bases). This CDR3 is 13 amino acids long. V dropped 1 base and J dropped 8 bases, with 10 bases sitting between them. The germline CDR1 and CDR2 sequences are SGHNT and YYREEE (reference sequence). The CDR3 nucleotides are TGTGCCAGCAGCTTGAGAGGGGGGGACACCATATATTTT. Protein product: CASSLRGGDTIYF.

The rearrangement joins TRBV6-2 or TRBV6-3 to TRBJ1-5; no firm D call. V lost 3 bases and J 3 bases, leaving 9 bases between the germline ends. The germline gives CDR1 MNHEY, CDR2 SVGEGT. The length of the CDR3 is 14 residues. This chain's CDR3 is CASSYGLYNQPQHF. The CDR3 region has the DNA TGTGCCAGCAGTTATGGGCTTTACAATCAGCCCCAGCATTTT.

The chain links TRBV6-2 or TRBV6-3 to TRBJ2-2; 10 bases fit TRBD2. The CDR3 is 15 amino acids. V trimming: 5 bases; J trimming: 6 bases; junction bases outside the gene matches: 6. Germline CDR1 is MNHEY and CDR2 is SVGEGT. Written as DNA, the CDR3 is TGTGCCAGCAGTCCACTAGCGGGAAGGGCCGGGGAGCTGTTTTTT. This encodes CASSPLAGRAGELFF.

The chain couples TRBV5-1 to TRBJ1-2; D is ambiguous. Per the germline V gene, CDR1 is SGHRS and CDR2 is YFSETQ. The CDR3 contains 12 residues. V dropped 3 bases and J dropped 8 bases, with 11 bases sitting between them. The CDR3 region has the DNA TGCGCCAGCAGCTCCGGAGGGAAAGGCTACACCTTC. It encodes CASSSGGKGYTF. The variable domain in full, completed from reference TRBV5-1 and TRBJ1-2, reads KAGVTQTPRYLIKTRGQQVTLSCSPISGHRSVSWYQQTPGQGLQFLFEYFSETQRNKGNFPGRFSGRQFSNSRSEMNVSTLELGDSALYLCASSSGGKGYTFGSGTRLTVV.

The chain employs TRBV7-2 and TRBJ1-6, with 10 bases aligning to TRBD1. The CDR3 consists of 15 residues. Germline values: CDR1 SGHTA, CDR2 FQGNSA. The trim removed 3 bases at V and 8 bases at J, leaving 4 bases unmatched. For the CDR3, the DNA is TGTGCCAGCAGCTTTTCCGGGACAGGGGATTCACCCCTCCACTTT. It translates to CASSFSGTGDSPLHF.

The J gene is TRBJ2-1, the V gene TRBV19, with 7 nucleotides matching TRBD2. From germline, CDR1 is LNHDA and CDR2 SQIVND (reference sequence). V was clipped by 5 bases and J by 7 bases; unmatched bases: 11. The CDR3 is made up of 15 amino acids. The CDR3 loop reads CASSWGRGGVNEQFF. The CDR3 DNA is TGTGCCAGTAGTTGGGGCCGCGGGGGAGTGAATGAGCAGTTCTTC.

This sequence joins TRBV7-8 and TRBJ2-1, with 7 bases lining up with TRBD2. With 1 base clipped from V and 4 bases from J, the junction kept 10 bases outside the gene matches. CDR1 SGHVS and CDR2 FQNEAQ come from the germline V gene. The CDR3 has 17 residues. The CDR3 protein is CASSLVGEGRLYNEQFF. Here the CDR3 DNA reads TGTGCCAGCAGCTTAGTGGGGGAGGGCCGACTTTACAATGAGCAGTTCTTC.

The CDR3 DNA reads as TGTGCCAGCAGCGATCCTAGCGGGGGGGACACAGATACGCAGTATTTT. Translating it yields CASSDPSGGDTDTQYF. J is TRBJ2-3 and V is TRBV9; 12 nucleotides align to TRBD2. The germline V gene has CDR1 SGDLS and CDR2 YYNGEE. CDR3 length equals 16 residues. With V trimmed by 3 bases and J by 2 bases, 4 bases remained unmatched.

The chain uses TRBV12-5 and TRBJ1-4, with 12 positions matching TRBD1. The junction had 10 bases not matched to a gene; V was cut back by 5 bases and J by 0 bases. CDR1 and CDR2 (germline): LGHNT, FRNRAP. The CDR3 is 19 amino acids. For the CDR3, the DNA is TGTGCTAGTGGTCAAAACAGGGACAGGGGGCACCCAACTAATGAAAAACTGTTTTTT. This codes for CASGQNRDRGHPTNEKLFF.

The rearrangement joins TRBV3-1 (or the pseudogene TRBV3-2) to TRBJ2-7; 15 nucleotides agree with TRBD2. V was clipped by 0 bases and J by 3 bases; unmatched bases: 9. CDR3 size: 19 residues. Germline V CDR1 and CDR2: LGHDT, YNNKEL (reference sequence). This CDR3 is CASSQEPGLAGGGIYEQYF. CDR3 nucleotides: TGTGCCAGCAGCCAAGAGCCGGGACTAGCGGGGGGCGGGATCTACGAGCAGTACTTC.

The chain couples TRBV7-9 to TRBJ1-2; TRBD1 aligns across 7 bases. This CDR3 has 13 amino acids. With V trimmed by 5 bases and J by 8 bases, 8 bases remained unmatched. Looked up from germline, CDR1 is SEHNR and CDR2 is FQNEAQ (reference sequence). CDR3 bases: TGTGCCAGCAGCGAACAGGGGACGCAAGGCTACACCTTC. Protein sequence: CASSEQGTQGYTF.

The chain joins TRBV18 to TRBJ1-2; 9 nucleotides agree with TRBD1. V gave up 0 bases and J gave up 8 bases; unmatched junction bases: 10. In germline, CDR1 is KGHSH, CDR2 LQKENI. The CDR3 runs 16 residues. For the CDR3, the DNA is TGTGCCAGCTCACCACCTTCGGCGGACAGGGGAAGGGGCTACACCTTC. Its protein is CASSPPSADRGRGYTF.

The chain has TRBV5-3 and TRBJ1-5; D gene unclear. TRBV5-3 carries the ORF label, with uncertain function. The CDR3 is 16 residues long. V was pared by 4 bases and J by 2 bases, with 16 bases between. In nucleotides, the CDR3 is TGTGCCAGAAGCATTAGCCTTATGGAACGCAATCAGCCCCAGCATTTT. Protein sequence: CARSISLMERNQPQHF.

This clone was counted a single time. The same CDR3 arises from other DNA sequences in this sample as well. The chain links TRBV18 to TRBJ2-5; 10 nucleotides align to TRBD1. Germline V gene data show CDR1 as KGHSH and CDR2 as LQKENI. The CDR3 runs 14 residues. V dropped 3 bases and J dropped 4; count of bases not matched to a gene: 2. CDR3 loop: CASSPGQGGETQYF. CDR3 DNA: TGTGCCAGCTCACCCGGACAGGGGGGAGAGACCCAGTACTTC.

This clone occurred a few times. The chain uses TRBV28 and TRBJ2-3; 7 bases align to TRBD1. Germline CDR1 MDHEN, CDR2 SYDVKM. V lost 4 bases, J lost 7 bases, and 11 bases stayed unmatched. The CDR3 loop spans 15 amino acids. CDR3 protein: CASSSTGAVSYTQYF. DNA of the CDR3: TGTGCCAGCAGTTCCACAGGGGCGGTTTCCTATACGCAGTATTTT.

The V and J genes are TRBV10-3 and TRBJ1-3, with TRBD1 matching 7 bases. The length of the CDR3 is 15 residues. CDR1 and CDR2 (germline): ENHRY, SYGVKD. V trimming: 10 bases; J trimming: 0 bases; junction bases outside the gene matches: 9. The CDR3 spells CASWTGTTSGNTIYF. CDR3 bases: TGTGCCAGCTGGACAGGAACTACCTCTGGAAACACCATATATTTT.

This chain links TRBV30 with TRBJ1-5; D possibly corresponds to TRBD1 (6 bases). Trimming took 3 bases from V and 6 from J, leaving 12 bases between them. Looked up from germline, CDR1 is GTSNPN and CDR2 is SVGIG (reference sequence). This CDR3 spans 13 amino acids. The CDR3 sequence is CAWSPQGAQPQHF. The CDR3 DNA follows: TGTGCCTGGAGCCCACAGGGTGCTCAGCCCCAGCATTTT. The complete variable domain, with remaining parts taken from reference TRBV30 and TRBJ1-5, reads SQTIHQWPATLVQPVGSPLSLECTVEGTSNPNLYWYRQAAGRGLQLLFYSVGIGQISSEVPQNLSASRPQDRQFILSSKKLLLSDSGFYLCAWSPQGAQPQHFGDGTRLSIL.

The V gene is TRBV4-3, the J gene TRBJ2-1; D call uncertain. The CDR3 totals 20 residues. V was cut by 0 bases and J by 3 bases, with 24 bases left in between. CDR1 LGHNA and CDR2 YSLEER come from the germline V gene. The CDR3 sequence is CASSQDRFGVPRLLYNEQFF. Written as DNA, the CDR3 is TGCGCCAGCAGCCAAGATAGGTTCGGAGTCCCACGGCTACTCTACAATGAGCAGTTCTTC.

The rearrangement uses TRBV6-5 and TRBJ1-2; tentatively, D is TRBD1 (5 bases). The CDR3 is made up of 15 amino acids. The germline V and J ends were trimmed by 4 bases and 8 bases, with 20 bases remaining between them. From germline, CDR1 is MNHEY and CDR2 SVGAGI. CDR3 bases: TGTGCCAGCAGTTCCCTGACAGAGGATGTGGAAGGCTACACCTTC. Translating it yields CASSSLTEDVEGYTF.

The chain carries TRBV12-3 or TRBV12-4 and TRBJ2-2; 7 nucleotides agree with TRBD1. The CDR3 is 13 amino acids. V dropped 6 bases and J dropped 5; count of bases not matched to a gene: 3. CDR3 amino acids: CASRLDRTGELFF. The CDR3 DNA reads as TGTGCCAGCAGACTGGACAGGACCGGGGAGCTGTTTTTT.

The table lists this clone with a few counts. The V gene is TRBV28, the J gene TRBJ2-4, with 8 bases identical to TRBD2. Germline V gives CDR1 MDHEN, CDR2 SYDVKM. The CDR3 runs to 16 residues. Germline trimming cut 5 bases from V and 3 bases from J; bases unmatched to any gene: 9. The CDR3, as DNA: TGTGCCAGCAGTCTAGGACTAGCCGGGGGCAAAAACATTCAGTACTTC. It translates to CASSLGLAGGKNIQYF.

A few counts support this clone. CDR3 nucleotides: TGTGCCACCAGTAGACAGTTCAATCAGCCCCAGCATTTT. This codes for CATSRQFNQPQHF. This sequence joins TRBV15 and TRBJ1-5; D is possibly TRBD1 (5 bases). The CDR3 has 13 residues. V shed 6 bases and J shed 3 bases, with 9 bases lying between them. Germline CDR1 and CDR2: LNHNV and YYDKDF (reference sequence).

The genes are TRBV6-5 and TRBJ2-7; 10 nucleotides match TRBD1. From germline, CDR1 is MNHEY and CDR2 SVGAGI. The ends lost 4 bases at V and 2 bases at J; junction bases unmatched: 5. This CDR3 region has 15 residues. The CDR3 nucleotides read TGTGCCAGCAGTTGGGGCGGACAGGGGGCCTACGAGCAGTACTTC. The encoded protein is CASSWGGQGAYEQYF.

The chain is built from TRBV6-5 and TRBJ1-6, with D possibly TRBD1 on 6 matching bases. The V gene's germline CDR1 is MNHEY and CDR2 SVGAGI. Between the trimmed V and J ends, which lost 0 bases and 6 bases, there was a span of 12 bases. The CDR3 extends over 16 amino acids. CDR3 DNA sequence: TGTGCCAGCAGTTACTCCGGAGGACAGATTAATTCACCCCTCCACTTT. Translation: CASSYSGGQINSPLHF.